Listed here is a single TCR beta chain. No antigen is known for it. Qualities for individual bases were not recorded, and no much larger clone is one base off. The cohort comprised 666 healthy bone marrow donors. Cohort members were all nominally healthy when sampled, although unrecorded immune exposures were likely present. The donor tested CMV seronegative, placing the donor among the 350 to 400 seronegative members of the cohort. Every donor gave a peripheral blood sample, and the peripheral blood mononuclear cells from that sample were used for TCR beta sequencing. The Qiagen DNeasy Blood Extraction Kit was used to extract genomic DNA from the blood cell samples. The data belong to a study of cytomegalovirus exposure and HLA in healthy donors (dated by TCRdb to 2016 to 2017). The study in broad terms: An earlier analysis of fewer than 750 of the donors reported about 260 Gb of sequence data and 117 million unique TCR beta sequences obtained from about 179 million T cells. An early release that covered about 600 HLA-typed donors contained 300 to 350 gigabases of sequencing data and 75 million to 100 million unique TCR sequences. Among the roughly 390 genotyped donors, approximately 81% belonged to the genetic ancestry cluster associated with self-reported Caucasian donors. The study was designed to test whether signatures of past pathogen exposure could be identified by cataloging public T cell receptors. Using immunosequencing, the study profiled T cell repertoires from 500 to 800 subjects and related those repertoires to cytomegalovirus serostatus. In addition to the first cohort of around 670 subjects, a separate validation cohort of 120 different subjects was used. High-throughput TCR immunosequencing, statistical association of individual TCRs with disease status, and machine learning were combined to predict cytomegalovirus infection status. To study patterns of TCR occurrence, a later analysis re-analyzed previously published TCR beta repertoires from several hundred donors and added high-resolution HLA genotyping. Rather than using new phenotypic data, the later analysis identified candidate immune exposures from TCR beta sequences and from how often those sequences occurred across donors. In an earlier analysis of around 540 of the donors, high-throughput TCR beta sequencing was used to judge whether each TCR beta V gene segment behaved as functional or pseudogenic. Donor age, sex, ethnicity and CMV serostatus were compiled alongside the repertoire data. A later genetic analysis used genome-wide SNP genotypes for about 60% of the roughly 700 donors, treating that subset as a discovery cohort. Every discovery cohort repertoire had been produced on one sequencing platform. Both class I and class II loci were covered by HLA typing, at four-digit resolution. Typing coverage varied by locus: about 629-630 donors for A, B, C, DRB1 and DQB1; more than 500 for DQA1; over 600 for DPA1; approximately 490 for DPB1. Roughly 5 DR-DQ haplotypes were handled as single units for association and clustering because linkage in the cohort was strong. Among 300 to 500 genotyped donors of the cohort, an average of about 240,000 unique TCR beta nucleotide sequences was sequenced per donor, of which about 18% were non-productive. Overall study results and their limits: Some IMGT-functional V segments, including TRBV6-2 and TRBV6-3, could not be told apart with the 87-base-pair reads, so those segments were excluded. A further reported finding was that TCR beta sequences accurately predicted the HLA-A and HLA-B alleles for most subjects in the first cohort. Broadly in line with IMGT annotations, most TCR beta V segments showed up in productive rearrangements about 90% or about 30% of the time in an earlier analysis of around 600 of the donors. A later analysis found that HLA-associated TCR beta chains were more clonally expanded and had lower generation probabilities than equally common non-associated chains. A later analysis found that most CMV-associated TCR beta chains appeared HLA-restricted, with HLA associations seemingly driven largely by CMV exposure. The cohort was sequenced for TCR beta chains only, and without alpha or paired-chain data the features that could be detected were limited. Compared with the roughly 700-donor mean, donors in an Asian-associated ancestry cluster had fewer N-insertions in productive TCRs, according to a later genetic analysis. Sequencing depth was assumed to be roughly uniform across donors in the presence/absence analyses, though that assumption may not hold. The authors suggested that the approach could potentially be extended to other disease states and immunological phenotypes. Immune exposure information for the cohort was limited to CMV serostatus. Across donors, most TCR sequences were observed very rarely, whereas some public TCRs were present in many individuals. The earlier analysis of approximately 590 of the donors excluded 15 to 20 rarely observed V segments, including chromosome 9 orphons, because counts were too low. A total of 150 or so TCR beta chains were listed by the study as associated with cytomegalovirus. Assigning TCR associations to individual alleles was difficult when HLA alleles, especially DR and DQ, strongly co-occurred. V-gene and J-gene trimming of TCR beta chains was associated with a missense DCLRE1C variant in a later genetic analysis, and the association was replicated in an independent cohort. A cluster of highly shared sequence variants was judged likely to be a technical artifact of the sequencing pipeline. At a false discovery rate of 0.05, a later analysis linked under 20,000 TCR beta sequences to specific HLA alleles. Correlated functional status among segregating V segments might be attributable to linkage disequilibrium, but an unknown experimental factor could not be ruled out. A later analysis found that TCR association rates varied across HLA loci, with DRB1 alleles showing the most associated TCRs and HLA-C alleles the fewest. Because HLA typing was missing for some donors at each locus, association tests included only the typed subset. In a later analysis, several top co-occurrence clusters were reported to appear linked to parvovirus B19, influenza, CMV and Epstein-Barr virus. Cytomegalovirus status was reported to be diagnosed by the classifier with high specificity and sensitivity in both the original and validation cohorts. Three of the identified cytomegalovirus-associated TCR beta chains were confirmed in vitro to be specific for cytomegalovirus antigens.

Library preparation was by the immunoSEQ multiplex PCR assay. A mixture of 60 forward primers for TCR Vbeta segments and 13 reverse primers for TCR Jbeta segments was used in the multiplex PCR. The CDR3 region of rearranged TCR beta genes was amplified from genomic DNA by a multiplex PCR assay. The Illumina HiSeq System was used to sequence the amplified TCR beta libraries as 87-base-pair reads. The authors' analysis ran thus. A later analysis counted 65 million to 90 million unique TCR beta chains across the 600 to 850 repertoires, and some 12 million of these chains were shared by at least two donors. A nearest-neighbor algorithm error-corrected the raw reads and collapsed the reads into unique sequences, merging closely related sequences to remove PCR and sequencing errors. To assign V, D and J gene segments, CDR3 sequences were aligned to IMGT reference sequences. For a sequence to be retained, a match of at least six nucleotides was required to both a V gene segment and a J gene segment. Rearrangements were called productive when the CDR3 lacked stop codons and stayed in frame with V and J; all others were non-productive. Following IMGT convention, CDR3 was defined as the stretch from the second conserved V-encoded cysteine to the conserved J-encoded phenylalanine. In an earlier analysis of around 570 of the donors, sequences lacking an unambiguous match to a single V gene segment were excluded. In an earlier analysis of some 590 of the donors, a V segment was called functional when productive rearrangements were above 56.7%, and segregating when the standard deviation between donors exceeded 5%. To diagnose cytomegalovirus status from the catalog of TCR beta chain sequences, a statistical classification framework was built. In a later analysis, TCR nucleotide sequences were compared against IMGT/GENE-DB human TR gene sequences so that V and J genes could be assigned. A later analysis assigned CDR3 sequences and most-parsimonious VDJ recombination scenarios with the TCRdist pipeline. A later analysis defined each TCR beta chain by its CDR3 amino acid sequence plus V-gene family, and excluded reads lacking a unique V-gene family. To address suspected cross-contamination and a sequencing artifact, a later analysis removed a few hundred highly shared, low-generation-probability nucleotide sequences. A later analysis calculated a clonal expansion index for each public chain from normalized within-repertoire ranks of inferred template counts. Generation probabilities in a later analysis came from a VDJ recombination model fitted to out-of-frame rearrangements, and those results were checked against IGoR. Hypergeometric tests were used in a later analysis to score TCR-TCR, TCR-HLA and TCR-CMV co-occurrence, with a repertoire-size bias correction applied to the TCR pairs. To estimate false discovery rates, a later analysis permuted the HLA or CMV assignments 20 times. In a later analysis, co-occurring TCRs were grouped using DBSCAN, and TCRdist sequence similarity was added for clustering within HLA-allele-positive subsets. For co-occurrence clustering, repertoires with fewer than 30,000 or more than 120,000 public chains were excluded, along with 4 to 6 repertoires with anomalous nucleotide sharing. TCRdb retrieved this table from immuneACCESS and kept in-frame rearrangements only. Not all clones are present; in checked studies, unresolved V genes account for under half, and no reason is known for the remainder. That table furnishes V, J and clone size, whereas the DNA furnished D and trimming. This sample comprises 150,000 to 200,000 clones, approximately 80% of them detected only once. The ten largest make up approximately 15% of the sample.

Trimming costs V 4 bases and J 0 bases, and their ends lie 16 bases apart. CDR1 is given as MNHNS and CDR2 as SASEGT, both from the germline V gene. Including the terminal cysteine and phenylalanine, the CDR3 comprises 16 residues. Just the 48-base CDR3 DNA is kept, in frame starting at base 1. The sequence joins TRBV6-1 to TRBJ2-7; no D gene call is confident. This receptor was obtained from a woman aged 40 to 50 in good health and CMV-seronegative. Sequenced sample: PBMCs. The DNA reads as follows: TGTGCCAGCAGTGGACAATTCCAACAGTTCTCCTACGAGCAGTACTTC. Translated, this is CASSGQFQQFSYEQYF.